This T cell receptor beta chain was identified in a study of T cells in Graves' hyperthyroidism and ophthalmopathy. This CDR3 is 14 amino acids long. Trimming took off 3 bases at V and 7 bases at J, with 15 bases between the two ends. CDR1 is MNHEY, CDR2 SMNVEV, per germline (reference sequence). This clonotype was seen ten or more times. Amplification yielded TCR beta CDR3 regions, with RNA transcripts as the source. An initial round of RT-PCR targeting the TCR CDR3 relied on the HTBI primer set. TCRdb independently ran MiXCR on the multiplex PCR reads; one entry per CDR3 protein. This table holds under 350,000 distinct CDR3 sequences, 17% found once.

The sequenced sample consisted of blood. The J gene is TRBJ2-5, the V gene TRBV27; a possible D gene is TRBD2 (7 bases). The origin of this receptor is a woman aged 55-70 years with Graves' ophthalmopathy. CDR3 coding DNA: TGTGCCAGCAGTTTGGGAGGGGGGCTTAGGACCCAGTACTTC. Amino acid sequence: CASSLGGGLRTQYF.